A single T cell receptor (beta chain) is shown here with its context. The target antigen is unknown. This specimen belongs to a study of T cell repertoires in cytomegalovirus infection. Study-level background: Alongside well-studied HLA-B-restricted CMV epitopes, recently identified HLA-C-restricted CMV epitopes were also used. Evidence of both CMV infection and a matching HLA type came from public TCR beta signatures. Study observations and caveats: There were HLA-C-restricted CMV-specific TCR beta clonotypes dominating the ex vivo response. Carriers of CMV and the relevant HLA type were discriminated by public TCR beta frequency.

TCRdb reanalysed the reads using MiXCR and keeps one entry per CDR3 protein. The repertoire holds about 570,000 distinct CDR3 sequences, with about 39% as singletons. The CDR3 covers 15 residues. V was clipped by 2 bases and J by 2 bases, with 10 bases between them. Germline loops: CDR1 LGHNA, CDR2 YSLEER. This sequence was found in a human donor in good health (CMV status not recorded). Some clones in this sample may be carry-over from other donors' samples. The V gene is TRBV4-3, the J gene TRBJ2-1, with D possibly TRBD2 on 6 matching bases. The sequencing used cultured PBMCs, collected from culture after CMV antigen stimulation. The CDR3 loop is CASSQTGTPYNEQFF. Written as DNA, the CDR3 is TGCGCCAGCAGCCAAACCGGGACTCCCTACAATGAGCAGTTCTTC.